The 12 T cell receptor beta chains reported below all come from one sample, sequenced in a study of PD-1 blockade in classical Hodgkin lymphoma. Specified time point: cycle 4 day 1 (C4D1), after about 6 weeks of nivolumab. Every patient relapsed after autologous stem cell transplantation, and brentuximab vedotin exposure varied. Only in-frame clones appear in the TCRdb table, and some are missing; sequencing was by immunoSEQ multiplex PCR. The table has around 90,000 clones, more than 70% seen once; the top ten hold about 9.4%. The source was peripheral blood mononuclear cells (PBMCs), collected before the fourth cycle of nivolumab. The receptors come from a human donor with classical Hodgkin lymphoma.

The chain has TRBV7-3 and TRBJ2-5; a weak D match, TRBD2 (6 bases). The CDR3 length is 13 residues. V lost 4 bases and J lost 2, with 8 bases in between. The germline CDR1 and CDR2 sequences are SGHTA and FQGTGA. The chain's CDR3 is CASSSGRQETQYF. The CDR3 nucleotides are TGTGCCAGCAGCTCAGGGAGGCAAGAGACCCAGTACTTC.

This clone was recorded a few times. The chain combines TRBV18 with TRBJ1-5; 9 nucleotides align to TRBD1. The V gene end was trimmed by 5 bases and the J gene end by 2 bases; junction bases not matched to a gene: 10. The CDR3 is 17 residues long. Germline assignment: CDR1 KGHSH and CDR2 LQKENI. Written as DNA, the CDR3 is TGTGCCAGCTCATACGACAGGGGGTCATCGGGCAATCAGCCCCAGCATTTT. Its protein is CASSYDRGSSGNQPQHF. Looking up the rest from reference TRBV18 and TRBJ1-5 gives the full variable domain: NAGVMQNPRHLVRRRGQEARLRCSPMKGHSHVYWYRQLPEEGLKFMVYLQKENIIDESGMPKERFSAEFPKEGPSILRIQQVVRGDSAAYFCASSYDRGSSGNQPQHFGDGTRLSIL.

This clone came up once. The rearrangement joins TRBV5-6 to TRBJ2-1; D is ambiguous. Per the germline V gene, CDR1 is SGHDT and CDR2 is YYEEEE. Trimming left V 0 bases short and J 7 bases short, with 2 bases between. CDR3 length equals 11 residues. The DNA for the CDR3 is TGTGCCAGCAGCTTGGCTAATGAGCAGTTCTTC. Translating it yields CASSLANEQFF.

The chain is built from TRBV28 and TRBJ2-4; TRBD1 might be the D (5 bases). The CDR3 length is 16 residues. The germline V gene encodes CDR1 MDHEN and CDR2 SYDVKM. V was shortened by 5 bases and J by 0 bases, with 14 bases between the two germline ends. This CDR3 is CASSNQGLLAKNIQYF. The CDR3 nucleotides are TGTGCCAGCAGTAACCAGGGATTACTAGCCAAAAACATTCAGTACTTC.

This clone was counted a few times. The J gene is TRBJ2-1, the V gene TRBV7-6; a weak D match, TRBD2 (6 bases). This CDR3 is built from 15 residues. Germline loops: CDR1 SGHVS, CDR2 FNYEAQ. V was cut by 1 base and J by 1 base, with 8 bases left in between. The CDR3 region has the DNA TGTGCCAGCAGCTTAGATAGCGGTTCCTACAATGAGCAGTTCTTC. As protein: CASSLDSGSYNEQFF.

This clone was counted only a few times. The chain has TRBV18 and TRBJ2-2; unclear D gene. Germline V gene lookup returns CDR1 KGHSH and CDR2 LQKENI. The CDR3 covers 14 residues. Between the trimmed V and J ends, which lost 5 bases and 4 bases, there was a span of 11 bases. The CDR3 is CASSDGAGTGELFF. DNA for the CDR3: TGTGCCAGCTCAGATGGTGCTGGCACCGGGGAGCTGTTTTTT.

The chain is built from TRBV7-3 and TRBJ2-5; weak D call: TRBD1 (5 bases). The CDR3 consists of 14 residues. Per the germline V gene, CDR1 is SGHTA and CDR2 is FQGTGA. Trimming cost V 5 bases and J 4 bases, with 14 bases left between them. CDR3 DNA sequence: TGTGCCAGCAGCAGAGGTTGGGGCCCAGAGACCCAGTACTTC. Protein: CASSRGWGPETQYF.

This clone was found many times. The CDR3 DNA sequence: TGCAGCGTTGAAGATCGGTGGGGGACTCGCTCCTACAATGAGCAGTTCTTC. As protein: CSVEDRWGTRSYNEQFF. The rearrangement joins TRBV29-1 to TRBJ2-1; a weak D match, TRBD2 (6 bases). The V end was cut by 0 bases, the J end by 0 bases, with 15 bases between. This CDR3 has 17 residues. Germline V gives CDR1 SQVTM, CDR2 ANQGSEA.

V is TRBV9 and J is TRBJ1-2; D unresolved. Germline V gene lookup returns CDR1 SGDLS and CDR2 YYNGEE. Trimming left V 4 bases short and J 5 bases short, with 12 bases between. The CDR3 has 13 amino acids. CDR3: CASSPEGWYGYTF. The DNA of the CDR3 is TGTGCCAGCAGCCCTGAGGGATGGTATGGCTACACCTTC.

CDR3 in amino acids: CASSPSRTTYYEQYF. In DNA, the CDR3 is TGTGCCAGCAGCCCCTCAAGAACAACATACTACGAGCAGTACTTC. The J gene is TRBJ2-7, the V gene TRBV9; no reliable D call. V dropped 4 bases and J dropped 3 bases, with 17 bases sitting between them. Germline assignment: CDR1 SGDLS and CDR2 YYNGEE. CDR3 length: 15 amino acids.

The chain uses TRBV6-5 and TRBJ1-1; D is possibly TRBD1 (5 bases). Germline CDR1 reads MNHEY; CDR2 reads SVGAGI. This CDR3 region has 15 residues. V lost 6 bases and J 1 base, leaving 15 bases between the germline ends. CDR3 residues: CASSPRGTANTEAFF. CDR3 bases: TGTGCCAGCAGCCCCCGAGGGACCGCGAACACTGAAGCTTTCTTT.

For the CDR3, the DNA is TGTGCCAGCAGTTTAGGCAGATTAAACACCATATATTTT. This gives the protein CASSLGRLNTIYF. The chain recombines TRBV28 with TRBJ1-3; D is ambiguous. Trimming left V 2 bases short and J 6 bases short, with 8 bases between. This CDR3 has 13 residues. CDR1 is MDHEN, CDR2 SYDVKM, per germline.